These 8 T cell receptor beta chains were sequenced from one sample in a study of T cell repertoires in cytomegalovirus infection. These receptors' antigens are unknown. MiXCR, applied by TCRdb to the reads, yields one record per CDR3 protein. The sample has about 890,000 distinct CDR3 sequences, approximately 32% seen once. The source was cultured CD8+ T cells from PBMCs, collected from culture after CMV antigen stimulation. The receptors shown here come from a human donor in good health (CMV status not recorded). Some clones in this sample may be carry-over from other donors' samples.

This clonotype was detected only a few times. The genes are TRBV28 and TRBJ2-7; D may be TRBD1 (6 bases). This CDR3 has 13 residues. The V and J ends lost 5 bases and 3 bases respectively, with 11 bases between them. Germline V CDR1 and CDR2: MDHEN, SYDVKM. The CDR3 DNA is TGTGCCAGCAGTCCGGGACAAATCTACGAGCAGTACGTC. It specifies CASSPGQIYEQYV.

About this clonotype itself: This clone may be a read error of a much larger clone one base away. The V call is TRBV7-6, the J call TRBJ2-5, with D perhaps given as TRBD1 or TRBD2 (6 bases each). The CDR3 runs 13 residues. Germline values: CDR1 SGHVS, CDR2 FNYEAQ. CDR3 nucleotide sequence: TGTGTTAGCGGCCGGACAGTACAAGAGACCCAGTACTTC. Amino acids: CVSGRTVQETQYF.

In this sample, this clonotype turned up a few times. This chain's CDR3 is CASSSFRVTNTEAFF. In DNA, the CDR3 is TGTGCCAGCAGTTCTTTCAGGGTAACAAACACTGAAGCTTTCTTT. The chain carries TRBV27 and TRBJ1-1, with a tentative D call TRBD1 (5 bases). The CDR3 loop spans 15 amino acids. V lost 4 bases, J lost 2 bases, and 14 bases lay in between. Germline V gene data show CDR1 as MNHEY and CDR2 as SMNVEV (reference sequence).

This clonotype was counted between two and nine times. The chain recombines TRBV19 with TRBJ2-7, with no clear D. The CDR3 length is 12 residues. V shed 5 bases and J shed 3 bases, with 8 bases lying between them. CDR1 and CDR2 from the germline V gene are LNHDA and SQIVND (reference sequence). The CDR3 is CASSGSFYEQYF. CDR3 nucleotides: TGTGCCAGTAGTGGGTCTTTCTACGAGCAGTACTTC.

The gene calls are TRBV6-5 and TRBJ2-7, with D perhaps being TRBD1 or TRBD2 (6 bases each). The CDR3 is 15 amino acids. Germline values: CDR1 MNHEY, CDR2 SVGAGI. V lost 4 bases to trimming and J lost 5 bases, with 18 bases between them. The CDR3 bases are TGTGCCAGCAGTTTCCTCATAGGGGGGAGCGACGAGCAGTACTTC. This gives the protein CASSFLIGGSDEQYF.

This clonotype was observed at least ten times. The chain is built from TRBV12-5 and TRBJ2-2, with D perhaps TRBD1 (6 bases). The CDR3 runs to 16 residues. Trimming left V 6 bases short and J 4 bases short, with 18 bases between. Per germline, CDR1 LGHNT and CDR2 FRNRAP. CDR3 sequence: CASGASTGPSTGELFF. CDR3 nucleotides: TGTGCTAGTGGCGCCTCGACAGGCCCGAGCACCGGGGAGCTGTTTTTT.

CDR3 in amino acids: CASRRYSTDTQYF. In DNA, the CDR3 is TGTGCCAGCAGACGCTACAGCACAGATACGCAGTATTTT. The chain carries TRBV25-1 and TRBJ2-3, with D unclear. The ends were cut back, 6 bases at V and 0 bases at J, with 7 bases in the middle. The germline gives CDR1 MGHDK, CDR2 SYGVNS. The CDR3 is made up of 13 amino acids. Combining the CDR3 with reference TRBV25-1 and TRBJ2-3 gives the whole variable domain EADIYQTPRYLVIGTGKKITLECSQTMGHDKMYWYQQDPGMELHLIHYSYGVNSTEKGDLSSESTVSRIRTEHFPLTLESARPSHTSQYLCASRRYSTDTQYFGPGTRLTVL.

The gene calls are TRBV4-2 and TRBJ2-1; 8 bases map to TRBD2. CDR3 length: 16 residues. Germline lookup yields CDR1 LGHNA and CDR2 YNFKEQ. V lost 0 bases, J lost 9 bases, and 10 bases stayed unmatched. CDR3: CASSQDVGSGAGEQFF. Written as DNA, the CDR3 is TGTGCCAGCAGCCAAGATGTCGGTAGCGGGGCTGGTGAGCAGTTCTTC.